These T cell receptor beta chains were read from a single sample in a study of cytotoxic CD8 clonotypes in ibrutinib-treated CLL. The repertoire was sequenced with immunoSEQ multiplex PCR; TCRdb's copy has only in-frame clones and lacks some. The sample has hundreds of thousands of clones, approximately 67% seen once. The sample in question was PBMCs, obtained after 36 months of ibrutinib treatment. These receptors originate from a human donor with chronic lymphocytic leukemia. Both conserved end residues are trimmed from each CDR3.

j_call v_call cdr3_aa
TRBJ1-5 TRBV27 ASSTDREGNQPQH
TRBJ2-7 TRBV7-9 ASSPRDGSYEQY
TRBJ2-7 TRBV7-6 ASSWSSGRAPHEQY
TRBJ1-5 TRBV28 ASNHRARDNQPQH
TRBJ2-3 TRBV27 ASSLYAGSSTDTQY
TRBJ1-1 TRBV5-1 ASSLWVNTEAF
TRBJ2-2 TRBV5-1 ASSLTAASNTGELF
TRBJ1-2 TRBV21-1 ASSSLGQGSRYGYT
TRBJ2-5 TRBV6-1 ASSEARGRETQY
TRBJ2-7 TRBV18 ASSPSSGTEQY
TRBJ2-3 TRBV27 ASSLRSYSDTQY
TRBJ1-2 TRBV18 ASSPSEGWGGYT
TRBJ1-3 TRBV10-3 AITKSGNTIY
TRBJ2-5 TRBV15 ATSRDLRRETQY
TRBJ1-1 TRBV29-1 SVGGGGTEAF
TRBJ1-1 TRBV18 ASSQTVNTEAF
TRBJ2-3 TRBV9 ASSVWGSGGTDTQY
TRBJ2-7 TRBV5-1 ASSLEVPPYEQY
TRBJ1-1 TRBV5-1 ASSLQGAIENTEAF
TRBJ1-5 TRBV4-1 ASSQDRPGDQPQH
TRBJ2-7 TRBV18 ASSPLKTSGSGRWGEQY
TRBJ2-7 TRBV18 ASSPPSSEQY
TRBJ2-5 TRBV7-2 ASSPRETQY
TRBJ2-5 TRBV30 AWSVKGSTQY
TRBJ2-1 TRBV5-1 ASSLEGSPYNEQF
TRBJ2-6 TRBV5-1 ASSQRRDTGSGANVLT
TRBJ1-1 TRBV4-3 ASSQEGTIRNTEAF
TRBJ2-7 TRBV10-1 ASSEDPGQGYEQY
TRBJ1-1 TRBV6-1 ASSWARGAF
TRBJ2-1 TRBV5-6 ASSLRGLEF
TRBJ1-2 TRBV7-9 ASSPQGGPHYGYT
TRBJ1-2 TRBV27 ASRSTDRSYGYT
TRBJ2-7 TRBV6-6 ASSSLREQY
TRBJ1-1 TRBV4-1 ASSQRGGGRTEAF
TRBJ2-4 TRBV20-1 SARDLDIQY
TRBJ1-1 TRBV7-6 ASSLDRDTEAF
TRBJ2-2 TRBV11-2 ASSLYFRAGDITGELF
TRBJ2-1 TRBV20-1 SARQGYEQF
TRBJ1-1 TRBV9 ASSVGGGGNRWGEAF
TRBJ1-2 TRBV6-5 ASSTQGYYGYT
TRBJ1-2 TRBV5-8 ASSLLPDREFKGSYYGYT
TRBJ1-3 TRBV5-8 ASTPGGSHSGNTIY
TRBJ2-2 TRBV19 ASSIVGTNTGELF